The clone carrying this T cell receptor beta chain was observed many times. The V end was cut by 3 bases, the J end by 2 bases, with 14 bases between. CDR1 and CDR2 from the germline V gene are SEHNR and FQNEAQ (reference sequence). CDR3 length equals 15 residues. This sample was included in a study of early T cells in non-severe SARS-CoV-2 infection. TCRdb independently ran MiXCR on the 5' RACE reads; one entry per CDR3 protein. In the table there are 110,000 or so distinct CDR3 sequences, 9% to 14% of which are singletons. Sequencing was carried out using whole blood. V gene TRBV7-9 combines with J gene TRBJ2-7; D gene ambiguous. The TCR originated in an adult who was a healthcare worker with PCR-confirmed SARS-CoV-2 infection or an uninfected control (not recorded which). CDR3 coding DNA: TGTGCCAGCAGCTTCGTCCGAGACAAAGCCTACGAGCAGTACTTC. Translated, it gives CASSFVRDKAYEQYF.